This note documents a single TCR beta chain sequence. Its matching antigen is unknown. Generated by immunoSEQ multiplex PCR, the TCRdb table keeps only in-frame clones and is missing some. This table holds around 150,000 clones, 70% to 90% found once. These data are taken from a study of cytotoxic CD8 clonotypes in ibrutinib-treated CLL. Study details: Included were 11 relapsed/refractory and about 14 treatment-naive patients, of whom 17 to 18 were IGHV unmutated. The study recorded mean values of around 250,000 productive templates and approximately 94,000 productive rearrangements per sample. Study-level findings and limits: Public clonotypes showed up rarely, and on treatment they shrank or held steady.

The germline gives CDR1 LNHDA, CDR2 SQIVND (reference sequence). J lost 1 base, V lost 5 bases, and 13 bases had no gene match. This CDR3 region has 18 residues. TCR beta libraries used about 2 micrograms of genomic DNA from cryopreserved PBMCs. The sample was PBMCs, taken at disease progression, from a patient treated with ibrutinib. The sequence came from a human donor with chronic lymphocytic leukemia. The V call is TRBV19, the J call TRBJ1-5; 8 bases align to TRBD1. This CDR3 is CASSGGNRGSSSNQPQHF. CDR3 bases: TGTGCCAGTAGTGGGGGCAACAGGGGGAGTTCAAGCAATCAGCCCCAGCATTTT.